This TCR beta chain came from a study of cytomegalovirus exposure and HLA in healthy donors. Study-level points and caveats: As confirmed in vitro, three CMV-associated chains were specific for CMV antigens. Rarity held for most TCR sequences, but there were some public TCRs that occurred in many donors.

Sequencing used immunoSEQ multiplex PCR; TCRdb keeps in-frame clones, though not all of them. The sample records around 400,000 clones, 75% to 90% being singletons. Comments on this clone: Its antigen is currently unknown.

Germline-derived CDR1 and CDR2 are SEHNR and FQNEAQ (reference sequence). The CDR3 spans 14 residues. Deletions cut 6 bases from V and 1 base from J, with 13 bases between. Sequencing used PBMCs. The chain combines TRBV7-9 with TRBJ2-7, with a possible D match to TRBD1 (6 bases). The source is a woman aged 18-35 years in good health and CMV-seronegative. The CDR3 region is CASRSDTGSYEQYF. The CDR3 region has the DNA TGTGCCAGCAGGTCCGACACAGGGTCCTACGAGCAGTACTTC. The whole variable domain, remainder taken from reference TRBV7-9 and TRBJ2-7, is DTGVSQNPRHKITKRGQNVTFRCDPISEHNRLYWYRQTLGQGPEFLTYFQNEAQLEKSRLLSDRFSAERPKGSFSTLEIQRTEQGDSAMYLCASRSDTGSYEQYFGPGTRLTVT.